The clone carrying this T cell receptor (beta chain) was seen many times. Its specificity is unknown. As for time point: sample taken at primary tumor resection. Whole RNA was taken from tumor, nontumor lung or frozen PBMC; it was then sequenced unsorted. There were 75 or so donors, all of them untreated patients with early-stage non-small cell lung cancer. V gave up 2 bases and J gave up 2 bases; unmatched junction bases: 9. This CDR3 is built from 17 residues. The germline CDR1 and CDR2 sequences are MNHEY and SMNVEV (reference sequence). TCRdb used MiXCR to reprocess the 5' RACE reads, holding one entry per CDR3 protein. This sample yields about 92,000 distinct CDR3 sequences, of which approximately 12% are seen a single time; more than 40% belongs to the top ten. This sample is drawn from a study of spatial heterogeneity in lung cancer. Study-wide results and caveats: Tumor TCRs that were ubiquitous and expanded showed up in blood more at resection than follow-up.

The gene calls are TRBV27 and TRBJ2-5, with TRBD1 matching over 9 bases. The source material was PBMCs, sampled at surgery. The receptor was derived from a male donor with early-stage non-small cell lung cancer. This chain's CDR3 is CASSLRPWTGAQETQYF. The CDR3 DNA reads TGTGCCAGCAGTTTACGACCCTGGACAGGGGCGCAAGAGACCCAGTACTTC.